This paragraph covers one T cell receptor (beta chain) sequence. Its antigen is unknown. No much larger clonotype is one base removed from it; base qualities were not supplied. The record originates from a study of blood T cell repertoires in COVID-19 (dated by TCRdb to the early 2020s). Concerning the study at large: The collaborator samples originated in the United States, Italy and Spain and spanned the acute and convalescent phases of COVID-19. The prospective study material was composed of cDNA or gDNA derived from T cells, B-cell-depleted T cells, or PBMCs. Samples came from the ongoing ImmuneRACE study (first 160 participants) plus 1,254 subjects from 6 global collaborators. Where available, HLA class I and class II types were obtained from metadata supplied by the sample provider rather than from assay-based typing. Deeply sampled blood TCRbeta repertoires from subjects exposed to, actively infected with, or recovered from COVID-19 were included in the dataset. Sample metadata almost always included a de-identified subject ID, COVID-19 status, age in years and sex. A freely available public database, intended as a resource for researchers studying the immune response to SARS-CoV-2, is where the repertoires were released. Overall results and qualifications from the work: The quantity of clinical and demographic metadata differed by source and by participant and was supplied without curation.

The collaborating institutions used their own protocols to collect whole blood in K2EDTA tubes. Collaborator samples were shipped for TCRbeta analysis as frozen whole blood, isolated PBMCs, or DNA extracted from either sample type. TCRbeta CDR3 regions were amplified from genomic DNA by means of the immunoSEQ Assay, a bias-controlled multiplex PCR. On the study's bioinformatics: The number of nucleated cells in each sample was estimated from the amplification of reference gene primers within the assay. To quantify the absolute abundance of each unique TCRbeta CDR3 rearrangement, sequence reads were collapsed and filtered. For each sample, productive Simpson clonality was calculated as the square root of Simpson's diversity index across productive rearrangements. Imported from immuneACCESS, the table was reduced by TCRdb to in-frame sequences with V and J called. These copies leave out some clones; in studies compared against another copy, an unresolved V gene accounts for under half, and the cause of the remainder is not known. V and J calls and clone size come straight from that table; D and trimming were deduced from the DNA. Here the sample has approximately 30,000 clones; about 84% occur a single time. Of the sample, about 53% is held by the ten largest clones.

The CDR3 runs 13 residues from the cysteine to the phenylalanine. The kept DNA is CDR3 alone, 39 bases in frame from the first base. The germline V gene sets CDR1 to SGHVS and CDR2 to FQNEAQ. The germline ends are 10 bases apart after V is trimmed by 0 bases and J by 10 bases. Material: peripheral blood. The chain links TRBV7-8 with TRBJ2-1; TRBD2 is a possible D gene, resting on 6 matching bases. The receptor comes from a middle-aged man with active or convalescent COVID-19. The CDR3 is CASSLADLAEQFF. The base sequence is TGTGCCAGCAGCTTAGCTGATCTAGCGGAGCAGTTCTTC.